The next 14 T cell receptor beta chains were all read from a single sample in a study of T cells after yellow fever vaccination. TCRdb analysed the 5' RACE reads with MiXCR anew, one entry per CDR3 protein. The repertoire holds a few hundred thousand distinct CDR3 sequences, with around 3.9% as singletons. This specimen was PBMCs, taken on the day of the yellow fever booster vaccination. These receptors all stem from a man between 18 and 29 years old who received the YFV17D yellow fever vaccine.

Many counts were recorded for this clonotype. The chain has TRBV15 and TRBJ2-7; 7 bases are a match to TRBD1. The V gene's germline CDR1 is LNHNV and CDR2 YYDKDF (reference sequence). J gave up 2 bases and V 5 bases, and 9 bases lay outside the gene matches. The CDR3 extends over 15 amino acids. The CDR3 DNA is TGTGCCACCAGCGGAGGACTGGACAGGACCTACGAGCAGTACTTC. Protein sequence: CATSGGLDRTYEQYF.

This clonotype has just a few counts. The V call is TRBV20-1, the J call TRBJ2-2; no firm D call. Germline V gives CDR1 DFQATT, CDR2 SNEGSKA (reference sequence). With 5 bases removed from V and 6 bases from J, the gap between germline ends came to 7 bases. The CDR3 covers 11 residues. The CDR3: CSAAPAGELFF. The DNA for the CDR3 is TGCAGTGCTGCACCCGCCGGGGAGCTGTTTTTT.

This clonotype was detected many times. This chain connects TRBV9 to TRBJ1-4; 9 bases fit TRBD1. The CDR3 covers 16 residues. Germline loops: CDR1 SGDLS, CDR2 YYNGEE. After removal of 4 bases from V and 2 bases from J, the junction contained 6 bases not matched to a gene. The CDR3 sequence: CASSSYRGQTNEKLFF. For the CDR3, the DNA is TGTGCCAGCAGCTCTTACAGGGGGCAGACTAATGAAAAACTGTTTTTT.

This clonotype has at least ten counts. V and J are TRBV7-8 and TRBJ1-2; TRBD1 agrees at 7 bases. The CDR3 extends over 13 amino acids. Trimming took 8 bases from V and 0 from J; bases not matched to a gene: 3. The V gene's germline CDR1 is SGHVS and CDR2 FQNEAQ. CDR3 coding DNA: TGTGCCAGCGCCGGGACAGCTAACTATGGCTACACCTTC. Translated: CASAGTANYGYTF.

This clonotype was counted a few times. The V gene is TRBV7-3, the J gene TRBJ2-1; 8 bases fit TRBD2. The junction had 7 bases not matched to a gene; V was cut back by 4 bases and J by 5 bases. In germline, CDR1 is SGHTA, CDR2 FQGTGA. This CDR3 is 15 amino acids long. CDR3 coding DNA: TGTGCCAGCAGCTACGGGGGGGCCCGGGACAATGAGCAGTTCTTC. This gives the protein CASSYGGARDNEQFF.

This clonotype was observed a handful of times. The chain recombines TRBV4-1 with TRBJ1-5; a weak D match, TRBD1 (5 bases). V was shortened by 2 bases and J by 3 bases, with 11 bases between the two germline ends. The CDR3 totals 15 residues. From germline, CDR1 is MGHRA and CDR2 YSYEKL. CDR3 bases: TGCGCCAGCAGCCAAACGGGACGGATCAATCAGCCCCAGCATTTT. This sequence encodes CASSQTGRINQPQHF.

As DNA, the CDR3 is TGTGCCAGCAGTTTAAGCGGGGGAAAAACGCAGTATTTT. It encodes CASSLSGGKTQYF. This sequence joins TRBV12-3 or TRBV12-4 and TRBJ2-3, with TRBD2 matching over 8 bases. The CDR3 is 13 amino acids. Unmatched junction bases numbered 4, after V lost 2 bases and J lost 9 bases.

This clonotype was counted at least ten times. The chain is built from TRBV12-3 or TRBV12-4 and TRBJ1-6, with TRBD1 identical over 9 bases. CDR3 length: 14 amino acids. Trimming cost V 6 bases and J 7 bases; bases outside gene matches: 4. The CDR3 DNA reads as TGTGCCAGCAGCTCGACAGGGGGAAATTCACCCCTCCACTTT. Its protein is CASSSTGGNSPLHF.

This chain joins TRBV7-2 and TRBJ2-7; D unresolved. CDR1 is SGHTA, CDR2 FQGNSA, per germline. V lost 1 base and J 4 bases, leaving 8 bases between the germline ends. The CDR3 length is 13 residues. In DNA form, the CDR3 reads TGTGCCAGCAGCTTAGGGGCCCCTTACGAGCAGTACGTC. Its protein is CASSLGAPYEQYV.

This clonotype was picked up a small number of times. This sequence joins TRBV18 and TRBJ2-7; D might be TRBD1 or TRBD2, each matching 5 bases. The V gene's germline CDR1 is KGHSH and CDR2 LQKENI. V dropped 4 bases and J dropped 1 base, with 11 bases sitting between them. This CDR3 has 14 amino acids. CDR3 sequence reads: CASSLATVSYEQYF. The CDR3, as DNA: TGTGCCAGCTCACTAGCGACAGTTTCCTACGAGCAGTACTTC.

This clonotype was counted between two and nine times. V is TRBV20-1 and J is TRBJ1-1; D not certain. CDR1 is DFQATT, CDR2 SNEGSKA, per germline (reference sequence). V lost 1 base and J lost 0, with 9 bases in between. The CDR3 is 14 residues long. This CDR3 is CSARVGNMNTEAFF. The CDR3 DNA follows: TGCAGTGCTAGAGTTGGCAACATGAACACTGAAGCTTTCTTT.

This clonotype appeared a few times. This chain joins TRBV20-1 and TRBJ2-4; 9 bases align to TRBD2. Germline CDR1 reads DFQATT; CDR2 reads SNEGSKA (reference sequence). The V segment lost 1 base and the J segment 2 bases; nucleotides outside the gene matches: 12. The CDR3 covers 18 residues. CDR3 DNA: TGCAGTGCTAGAGCCCGGGCGGGGGGGCCGGGTTCCAAAAACATTCAGTACTTC. Translation gives CSARARAGGPGSKNIQYF.

V usage is TRBV5-5 and J usage is TRBJ2-1; 10 nucleotides match TRBD2. Germline V gene data show CDR1 as SGHKS and CDR2 as YYEKEE (reference sequence). CDR3 size: 14 residues. V was pared by 3 bases and J by 10 bases, with 7 bases of the junction left unmatched. In DNA, the CDR3 is TGTGCCAGCAGCTGGACTAGCGGCTCCGACGAGCAGTTCTTC. This encodes CASSWTSGSDEQFF. Drawing the rest from reference TRBV5-5 and TRBJ2-1, the complete variable domain is DAGVTQSPTHLIKTRGQQVTLRCSPISGHKSVSWYQQVLGQGPQFIFQYYEKEERGRGNFPDRFSARQFPNYSSELNVNALLLGDSALYLCASSWTSGSDEQFFGPGTRLTVL.

This clonotype occurred many times. The rearrangement uses TRBV7-2 and TRBJ2-5; tentatively, D is TRBD1 (6 bases). V shed 3 bases and J shed 2 bases, with 10 bases lying between them. This CDR3 has 14 amino acids. The germline CDR1 and CDR2 sequences are SGHTA and FQGNSA. The CDR3 loop is CASSFGQKQETQYF. CDR3 DNA sequence: TGTGCCAGCAGCTTCGGACAGAAACAAGAGACCCAGTACTTC.